The present TCR beta chain was sequenced within a study of shared clonotypes between healthy human individuals. Study at large: Every donor yielded three CD4 naive, three CD4 memory, two CD8 naive and one CD8 memory plate.

Deep was the level at which the assay was run. The repertoire was sequenced with immunoSEQ multiplex PCR; TCRdb's copy has only in-frame clones and lacks some. The sample includes about 800,000 clones, just over 95% of them seen just once. General study points: Only a few donors were included, so the genetic and exposure-history diversity represented was limited. The study found roughly 5% of naive CD4 clonotypes shared across several donors.

Naive CD8 cells were CD45RO-negative, positively selected for CCR7, excluding terminally differentiated effector memory CD45RA+ cells. A note on this clone: The antigen is undetermined.

The CDR3 covers 14 residues. Germline CDR1 reads LNHNV; CDR2 reads YYDKDF (reference sequence). Trimming shortened V by 5 bases and J by 5 bases, and 12 bases separated the two germline ends. This clonotype originated in a man between 25 and 39 years old in good health. V is TRBV15 and J is TRBJ2-2, with D perhaps TRBD1 (6 bases). Sequences were obtained from naive CD8+ T cells sorted from blood. This CDR3 reads CATSLQGQTGELFF. The CDR3 DNA sequence: TGTGCCACCAGCTTGCAGGGGCAGACCGGGGAGCTGTTTTTT.